These T cell receptor beta chains were read from a single sample in a study of molecular identifiers for immune sequencing clone quantification. A single record per CDR3 protein comes from TCRdb applying MiXCR to the PCR reads. Seen here are approximately 320,000 distinct CDR3 sequences, roughly 24% observed once, and the top ten hold 0.65% to 0.75%. Sequencing input: naive CD8+ T cells from blood, with Jurkat cell RNA spiked in. Receptors were obtained from a human donor in good health. Some libraries in this study had Jurkat cell RNA spiked in. Both conserved end residues are part of each CDR3. D genes are given only for firm matches.

d_call: NA; j_call: TRBJ2-1; v_call: TRBV5-6; cdr3_aa: CASSITPGTEYNEQFF
d_call: NA; j_call: TRBJ2-6; v_call: TRBV6-5; cdr3_aa: CARGFGANVLTF
d_call: TRBD1; j_call: TRBJ1-1; v_call: TRBV11-2; cdr3_aa: CASSERQGYTEAFF
d_call: TRBD2; j_call: TRBJ2-7; v_call: TRBV20-1; cdr3_aa: CSARGLATYEQYF
d_call: NA; j_call: TRBJ2-1; v_call: TRBV4-3; cdr3_aa: CASSQEYRAEYNEQFF
d_call: NA; j_call: TRBJ2-1; v_call: TRBV2; cdr3_aa: CAVAEQFF
d_call: TRBD1; j_call: TRBJ2-3; v_call: TRBV7-9; cdr3_aa: CASGSGQDTDTRYF
d_call: TRBD1; j_call: TRBJ2-3; v_call: TRBV5-1; cdr3_aa: CASSLYNTTGYTGTQYF
d_call: NA; j_call: TRBJ2-7; v_call: TRBV14; cdr3_aa: CASSLGQGKDYEQYF
d_call: NA; j_call: TRBJ1-2; v_call: TRBV6-2/TRBV6-3; cdr3_aa: CASTSGRVYGYTF
d_call: NA; j_call: TRBJ1-2; v_call: TRBV28; cdr3_aa: CASSSTAEWHYGYTF
d_call: NA; j_call: TRBJ2-3; v_call: TRBV13; cdr3_aa: CASREGQKIYTDTQYF
d_call: TRBD1; j_call: TRBJ1-1; v_call: TRBV7-2; cdr3_aa: CASSSYIGQGYTEAFF
d_call: NA; j_call: TRBJ2-5; v_call: TRBV3-1; cdr3_aa: CASRPGTSQETQYF
d_call: NA; j_call: TRBJ2-3; v_call: TRBV10-3; cdr3_aa: CAISGIRTDTQYF
d_call: NA; j_call: TRBJ1-1; v_call: TRBV4-1; cdr3_aa: CASSQVRETTEAFF
d_call: TRBD1; j_call: TRBJ1-1; v_call: TRBV6-6; cdr3_aa: CASSPHGTDLIMNTEAFF
d_call: NA; j_call: TRBJ2-3; v_call: TRBV30; cdr3_aa: CAWSGGVSTDTQYF
d_call: NA; j_call: TRBJ1-1; v_call: TRBV25-1; cdr3_aa: CASSEYGTVNTEAFF
d_call: NA; j_call: TRBJ2-3; v_call: TRBV19; cdr3_aa: CASSIVAGAPDTQYF
d_call: NA; j_call: TRBJ1-2; v_call: TRBV5-1; cdr3_aa: CASSPGPEGYTF
d_call: NA; j_call: TRBJ1-5; v_call: TRBV27; cdr3_aa: CASSLGGEQPQHF
d_call: TRBD1; j_call: TRBJ1-5; v_call: TRBV20-1; cdr3_aa: CSARDSGRQGLYRNQPQHF
d_call: TRBD2; j_call: TRBJ2-3; v_call: TRBV10-2; cdr3_aa: CASSETMSGGNTDTQYF
d_call: NA; j_call: TRBJ2-4; v_call: TRBV12-3/TRBV12-4; cdr3_aa: CASSSAGRDIQYF
d_call: NA; j_call: TRBJ1-2; v_call: TRBV6-6; cdr3_aa: CASSYTLSPSPEGYTF
d_call: NA; j_call: TRBJ1-1; v_call: TRBV9; cdr3_aa: CAGSVDGSPGGTEAFF
d_call: TRBD2; j_call: TRBJ2-5; v_call: TRBV4-3; cdr3_aa: CASSQDRTSGRETQYF
d_call: NA; j_call: TRBJ1-4; v_call: TRBV20-1; cdr3_aa: CSARPHTGFYEKLFF
d_call: NA; j_call: TRBJ1-2; v_call: TRBV6-6; cdr3_aa: CASHESGAPNYGYTF
d_call: NA; j_call: TRBJ2-7; v_call: TRBV6-6; cdr3_aa: CASSYSTEIYEQYF
d_call: NA; j_call: TRBJ2-1; v_call: TRBV6-6; cdr3_aa: CASSYTGYPYNEQFF
d_call: TRBD1; j_call: TRBJ2-7; v_call: TRBV29-1; cdr3_aa: CSVEYRDRSSYEQYF
d_call: NA; j_call: TRBJ2-1; v_call: TRBV14; cdr3_aa: CASSQYLAVAEGNEQFF
d_call: TRBD1; j_call: TRBJ2-7; v_call: TRBV12-3/TRBV12-4; cdr3_aa: CASSPGQGYYKQYF
d_call: NA; j_call: TRBJ2-7; v_call: TRBV7-9; cdr3_aa: CASSQSVSSYKQYF
d_call: NA; j_call: TRBJ1-5; v_call: TRBV20-1; cdr3_aa: CSARELNQPQHF
d_call: TRBD2; j_call: TRBJ2-3; v_call: TRBV27; cdr3_aa: CASSVSSGGSDTQYF
d_call: TRBD2; j_call: TRBJ2-7; v_call: TRBV27; cdr3_aa: CASSLTWTSGTAPYEQYF
d_call: NA; j_call: TRBJ2-5; v_call: TRBV7-6; cdr3_aa: CASSLQGGKETQYF
d_call: NA; j_call: TRBJ2-7; v_call: TRBV28; cdr3_aa: CATDWGYEQYF
d_call: NA; j_call: TRBJ1-5; v_call: TRBV14; cdr3_aa: CASSQVRRDSNQPQHF
d_call: NA; j_call: TRBJ2-5; v_call: TRBV6-5; cdr3_aa: CASSFGGRETQYF
d_call: TRBD1; j_call: TRBJ2-7; v_call: TRBV7-6; cdr3_aa: CASSLEGTGAHEQYF
d_call: TRBD2; j_call: TRBJ2-2; v_call: TRBV4-3; cdr3_aa: CASSHQGLATGELFF
d_call: NA; j_call: TRBJ1-5; v_call: TRBV6-2/TRBV6-3; cdr3_aa: CASSLQWGNQPRHF
d_call: NA; j_call: TRBJ1-1; v_call: TRBV27; cdr3_aa: CASSLSASWGRIEAFF
d_call: NA; j_call: TRBJ2-1; v_call: TRBV24-1; cdr3_aa: CATSDPSTNGDYNEQFF
d_call: NA; j_call: TRBJ2-2; v_call: TRBV24-1; cdr3_aa: CATRGTTGELFF
d_call: NA; j_call: TRBJ2-4; v_call: TRBV2; cdr3_aa: CASSDEANVQYF
d_call: NA; j_call: TRBJ2-7; v_call: TRBV19; cdr3_aa: CASSMVFSYEQYF
d_call: NA; j_call: TRBJ1-1; v_call: TRBV11-2; cdr3_aa: CASSFVDGTEAFF
d_call: NA; j_call: TRBJ2-2; v_call: TRBV24-1; cdr3_aa: CATSEDRSTGELFF
d_call: TRBD1; j_call: TRBJ1-1; v_call: TRBV2; cdr3_aa: CASSGWDRGYTEAFF
d_call: NA; j_call: TRBJ2-7; v_call: TRBV7-9; cdr3_aa: CASSSPARYEQYF